These 30 T cell receptor beta chains share one sample of origin, sequenced in a study of blood T cell repertoires in COVID-19 (dated by TCRdb to 2020 to 2022). Libraries were prepared through the immunoSEQ multiplex PCR assay. TCRdb carries this immuneACCESS record with in-frame sequences only. Its versions omit some clonotypes, under half of them owing to an unresolved V gene in the studies checked, with the rest unexplained. Within this sample are tens of thousands of clones, with roughly four fifths of them counted one time only. The top ten constitute more than 4% of the sample. The sequencing input was peripheral blood. The receptors come from a woman aged 60-70 years with acute or convalescent COVID-19.

As DNA, the CDR3 is TGTGCCAGCAGCTTGGGGGGCGGTGACCTCACTGAAGCTTTCTTT. It encodes CASSLGGGDLTEAFF. The chain has TRBV5-6 and TRBJ1-1; tentatively, D is TRBD1 (5 bases). Germline V gene sequence: CDR1 SGHDT, CDR2 YYEEEE. CDR3 length: 15 residues. The ends were cut back, 0 bases at V and 4 bases at J, with 13 bases in the middle. The variable domain in full, with the rest retrieved from reference TRBV5-6 and TRBJ1-1, is DAGVTQSPTHLIKTRGQQVTLRCSPKSGHDTVSWYQQALGQGPQFIFQYYEEEERQRGNFPDRFSGHQFPNYSSELNVNALLLGDSALYLCASSLGGGDLTEAFFGQGTRLTVV.

The chain uses TRBV7-9 and TRBJ1-1, with TRBD1 identical over 8 bases. CDR1 SEHNR and CDR2 FQNEAQ come from the germline V gene (reference sequence). J lost 8 bases, V lost 1 base, and 6 bases had no gene match. This CDR3 spans 14 amino acids. The CDR3 region has the DNA TGTGCCAGCAGCTTAGACCAGGGGGCGTTGGAAGCTTTCTTT. As protein: CASSLDQGALEAFF.

This clone occurred a few times. This sequence joins TRBV2 and TRBJ1-5; 7 bases are shared with TRBD1. This CDR3 region has 13 residues. From germline, CDR1 is SNHLY and CDR2 FYNNEI. The junction had 2 bases not matched to a gene; V was cut back by 6 bases and J by 3 bases. The CDR3 region is CASRGTVNQPQHF. As DNA, the CDR3 is TGTGCCAGCAGAGGGACAGTCAATCAGCCCCAGCATTTT.

This chain links TRBV6-6 with TRBJ1-5; TRBD1 is a possible D gene (5 bases). Per germline, CDR1 MNHNY and CDR2 SVGAGI (reference sequence). CDR3 length: 13 residues. V lost 6 bases and J 1 base, leaving 7 bases between the germline ends. CDR3 amino acids: CASRTASNQPQHF. CDR3 sequence (DNA): TGTGCCAGCAGGACAGCCAGCAATCAGCCCCAGCATTTT.

The chain has TRBV9 and TRBJ1-6; D remains unclear. CDR1 is SGDLS and CDR2 is YYNGEE in the germline V gene. V lost 3 bases, J lost 15 bases, and 16 bases lay in between. The CDR3 is made up of 13 amino acids. The CDR3 loop is CASSASSGELLHF. CDR3 nucleotide sequence: TGTGCCAGCAGCGCCTCCTCCGGGGAACTCCTCCACTTT. The full variable domain, completed using reference TRBV9 and TRBJ1-6, is DSGVTQTPKHLITATGQRVTLRCSPRSGDLSVYWYQQSLDQGLQFLIQYYNGEERAKGNILERFSAQQFPDLHSELNLSSLELGDSALYFCASSASSGELLHFGNGTRLTVT.

The genes are TRBV27 and TRBJ2-1; 7 bases agree with TRBD2. The germline gives CDR1 MNHEY, CDR2 SMNVEV (reference sequence). The CDR3 has 18 residues. After removal of 4 bases from V and 2 bases from J, the junction contained 14 bases not matched to a gene. Written as DNA, the CDR3 is TGTGCCAGCAGTTCATACCCCACACGGGGGGTTGCCTACAATGAGCAGTTCTTC. Its translation: CASSSYPTRGVAYNEQFF.

In its sample, this clone was seen a few times. This sequence joins TRBV28 and TRBJ2-5; 10 bases match TRBD2. CDR3 length equals 15 residues. The ends lost 6 bases at V and 4 bases at J; junction bases unmatched: 8. Germline lookup yields CDR1 MDHEN and CDR2 SYDVKM. In DNA, the CDR3 is TGTGCCAGCAGCCGAGCGGGGGGGCCAGGAGAGACCCAGTACTTC. Translated: CASSRAGGPGETQYF.

The gene calls are TRBV19 and TRBJ1-6, with a tentative D call TRBD1 (6 bases). The CDR3 contains 14 residues. Germline-derived CDR1 and CDR2 are LNHDA and SQIVND (reference sequence). The V end was cut by 6 bases, the J end by 4 bases, with 10 bases between. The CDR3 nucleotides read TGTGCCAGTAGGTCGGACAGTTATAATTCACCCCTCCACTTT. Its protein product is CASRSDSYNSPLHF.

V gene TRBV12-5 combines with J gene TRBJ1-5; D may be TRBD1 (6 bases). Germline V lookup: CDR1 LGHNT, CDR2 FRNRAP. The CDR3 sequence is 16 residues long. Trimming left V 3 bases short and J 4 bases short, with 16 bases between. CDR3 loop: CASGFFGTQNNQPQHF. The CDR3 DNA reads TGTGCTAGTGGTTTTTTCGGGACACAAAATAATCAGCCCCAGCATTTT.

Only a few counts were recorded for this clone. The genes are TRBV21-1 and TRBJ1-6. TRBV21-1 is shown as a pseudogene. CDR3 size: 16 residues. The CDR3 here is CASSPRGSRGNSPLHF. Here the CDR3 DNA reads TGTGCCAGCAGCCCCCGCGGGTCCCGAGGTAATTCACCCCTCCACTTT.

This chain joins TRBV18 and TRBJ2-5; perhaps TRBD1 as D (5 bases). The CDR3 has 14 amino acids. The V end was cut by 2 bases, the J end by 5 bases, with 12 bases between. Germline V gene data show CDR1 as KGHSH and CDR2 as LQKENI. The CDR3 bases are TGTGCCAGCTCACCATTGGCAGGGTCGGAGACCCAGTACTTC. Amino acids: CASSPLAGSETQYF. Supplemented by reference TRBV18 and TRBJ2-5, the full variable domain reads NAGVMQNPRHLVRRRGQEARLRCSPMKGHSHVYWYRQLPEEGLKFMVYLQKENIIDESGMPKERFSAEFPKEGPSILRIQQVVRGDSAAYFCASSPLAGSETQYFGPGTRLLVL.

The chain carries TRBV6-2 or TRBV6-3 and TRBJ2-7, with TRBD2 matching 11 bases. This CDR3 comprises 16 residues. Germline V CDR1 and CDR2: MNHEY, SVGEGT. The trim removed 6 bases at V and 2 bases at J, leaving 9 bases unmatched. The CDR3 DNA reads as TGTGCCAGCAGCTCATCGGGACTAGCGGCCGCCTACGAGCAGTACTTC. It yields the protein CASSSSGLAAAYEQYF.

This chain links TRBV4-2 with TRBJ1-2, with D unclear. V shed 4 bases and J shed 3 bases, with 21 bases lying between them. The CDR3 contains 17 residues. The V gene's germline CDR1 is LGHNA and CDR2 YNFKEQ. The CDR3 coding sequence is TGTGCCAGCAGCCCGTCCATTTATGGAGGGTCAGACTATGGCTACACCTTC. It specifies CASSPSIYGGSDYGYTF.

This clone has more than one count but fewer than ten. V is TRBV7-2 and J is TRBJ1-5; D is unresolved. The CDR3 length is 13 residues. Germline loops: CDR1 SGHTA, CDR2 FQGNSA. The germline V and J ends were trimmed by 1 base and 4 bases, with 5 bases remaining between them. The CDR3 coding sequence is TGTGCCAGCAGCTTAGAACAAAATCAGCCCCAGCATTTT. Amino acid sequence: CASSLEQNQPQHF.

The chain has TRBV7-2 and TRBJ2-7, with D possibly matching TRBD2 (6 bases). This CDR3 region has 14 residues. The V gene's germline CDR1 is SGHTA and CDR2 FQGNSA. Trimming took 1 base from V and 6 from J, leaving 13 bases between them. The CDR3 bases are TGTGCCAGCAGCTTAGGGTATGGAGGGGCCGAGCAGTACTTC. Protein: CASSLGYGGAEQYF.

The chain joins TRBV2 to TRBJ2-2; TRBD2 aligns across 11 bases. In germline, CDR1 is SNHLY, CDR2 FYNNEI. The CDR3 consists of 15 residues. After removal of 6 bases from V and 2 bases from J, the junction contained 2 bases not matched to a gene. CDR3 protein: CASRGLAVNTGELFF. CDR3 nucleotide sequence: TGTGCCAGCAGGGGACTAGCGGTAAACACCGGGGAGCTGTTTTTT.

The chain couples TRBV27 to TRBJ2-1, with TRBD1 matching 10 bases. Germline-derived CDR1 and CDR2 are MNHEY and SMNVEV (reference sequence). The ends lost 5 bases at V and 2 bases at J; junction bases unmatched: 6. The CDR3 contains 16 residues. The CDR3 DNA sequence: TGTGCCAGCAGTCCGGGACAGGGGTTGGCCTACAATGAGCAGTTCTTC. Protein sequence: CASSPGQGLAYNEQFF.

The chain joins TRBV7-2 to TRBJ1-1, with D tentatively TRBD1 (6 bases). V was clipped by 5 bases and J by 6 bases, with 19 bases between them. The germline gives CDR1 SGHTA, CDR2 FQGNSA. This CDR3 is 15 amino acids long. The CDR3 is CASSNTRGTGPEAFF. CDR3 sequence (DNA): TGTGCCAGCAGCAACACGAGGGGGACCGGCCCTGAAGCTTTCTTT.

The CDR3 sequence is CASSRDRALYGYTF. The CDR3 DNA is TGTGCCAGCTCTCGCGACAGGGCCCTCTATGGCTACACCTTC. The rearrangement uses TRBV18 and TRBJ1-2, with TRBD1 identical over 7 bases. V shed 6 bases, J shed 4 bases, and the junction held 8 bases outside the gene matches. Per the germline V gene, CDR1 is KGHSH and CDR2 is LQKENI. The CDR3 is made up of 14 amino acids.

This chain connects TRBV21-1 to TRBJ1-6; the table's D call, TRBD1, has no DNA check behind it. TRBV21-1 is a listed pseudogene. The length of the CDR3 is 15 residues. The CDR3 region is CASIPPGQGYSPLHF. In DNA, the CDR3 is TGTGCCAGCATCCCACCGGGACAGGGATATTCACCCCTCCACTTT.

V usage is TRBV5-1 and J usage is TRBJ1-6, with TRBD1 identical over 8 bases. The CDR3 runs to 15 residues. Trimming took 4 bases from V and 4 from J; bases not matched to a gene: 4. Germline CDR1 is SGHRS and CDR2 is YFSETQ. CDR3 amino acids: CASSDGQGYNSPLHF. The CDR3 DNA sequence: TGCGCCAGCAGCGACGGACAGGGATATAATTCACCCCTCCACTTT.

The chain recombines TRBV28 with TRBJ2-1; 12 nucleotides match TRBD1. This CDR3 spans 16 amino acids. The germline CDR1 and CDR2 sequences are MDHEN and SYDVKM. J gave up 10 bases and V 6 bases, and 13 bases lay outside the gene matches. The CDR3 DNA follows: TGTGCCAGCAGCGCTACTCCGGGACAGGGGGCGCGCGAGCAGTTCTTC. Residues: CASSATPGQGAREQFF.

The chain combines TRBV7-3 with TRBJ2-3; D is undetermined. Germline CDR1 is SGHTA and CDR2 is FQGTGA. Trimming shortened V by 0 bases and J by 4 bases, and 17 bases separated the two germline ends. The length of the CDR3 is 17 residues. CDR3 sequence reads: CASSLTGRVGTADTQYF. CDR3 DNA: TGTGCCAGCAGCTTAACGGGCAGAGTGGGTACGGCAGATACGCAGTATTTT.

The chain couples TRBV5-1 to TRBJ2-1; 9 bases match TRBD1. CDR3 length: 16 residues. The J segment lost 8 bases and the V segment lost 4 bases, leaving 13 bases of the junction unmatched. Germline V gene sequence: CDR1 SGHRS, CDR2 YFSETQ. The CDR3, as DNA: TGCGCCAGCAGCATACGAACGGGACAGGGTTCGTATGAGCAGTTCTTC. It is translated as CASSIRTGQGSYEQFF.

The chain couples TRBV6-5 to TRBJ2-3; possibly TRBD2 for D (5 bases). Germline CDR1 and CDR2: MNHEY and SVGAGI. Trimming left V 8 bases short and J 4 bases short, with 19 bases between. CDR3 size: 15 residues. CDR3 sequence (DNA): TGTGCCAGCGGCCCCGACTGGTGGGGAGCAGATACGCAGTATTTT. It codes for CASGPDWWGADTQYF.

CDR3 region: CASSIARGAGQPQHF. The DNA for the CDR3 is TGTGCCAGTAGTATAGCCCGGGGTGCGGGTCAGCCCCAGCATTTT. The gene calls are TRBV19 and TRBJ1-5; no definite D call. CDR1 is LNHDA, CDR2 SQIVND, per germline (reference sequence). The CDR3 contains 15 residues. The germline V and J ends were trimmed by 1 base and 6 bases, with 13 bases remaining between them.

The rearrangement uses TRBV9 and TRBJ1-1, with 10 bases matching TRBD1. V gave up 0 bases and J gave up 1 base; unmatched junction bases: 15. The CDR3 spans 20 residues. The V gene's germline CDR1 is SGDLS and CDR2 YYNGEE. This chain's CDR3 is CASSVGGGPGQGFWNTEAFF. The CDR3 DNA reads as TGTGCCAGCAGCGTAGGTGGGGGCCCGGGACAGGGGTTTTGGAACACTGAAGCTTTCTTT.

The chain has TRBV6-5 and TRBJ1-1; a weak D match, TRBD1 (5 bases). Trimming removed 0 bases at V and 5 bases at J, with 16 bases between. The CDR3 runs 16 residues. The germline V gene has CDR1 MNHEY and CDR2 SVGAGI. The CDR3 coding sequence is TGTGCCAGCAGTTACTCAGTTCTGGAGGGGAGGACTGAAGCTTTCTTT. Translation gives CASSYSVLEGRTEAFF.

The rearrangement joins TRBV5-1 to TRBJ2-1; the D is unclear. The germline gives CDR1 SGHRS, CDR2 YFSETQ. The V end was cut by 0 bases, the J end by 6 bases, with 7 bases between. This CDR3 has 13 residues. CDR3 sequence: CASSLVPGNEQFF. The CDR3 region has the DNA TGCGCCAGCAGCTTGGTGCCCGGCAATGAGCAGTTCTTC.

The chain is built from TRBV6-6 and TRBJ1-2; maybe TRBD1 (5 bases). Germline V gives CDR1 MNHNY, CDR2 SVGAGI (reference sequence). Trimming took off 0 bases at V and 4 bases at J, with 9 bases between the two ends. The length of the CDR3 is 14 residues. Written as DNA, the CDR3 is TGTGCCAGCAGTTACTCGGAGGGGATCTATGGCTACACCTTC. Translation gives CASSYSEGIYGYTF.